This is a list of T cell receptor beta chains from one sample in a study of blood T cell repertoires in COVID-19. Generated by immunoSEQ multiplex PCR, the TCRdb table keeps only in-frame clones and is missing some. The table shows 60,000 to 70,000 clones, with around 81% occurring only once. The sample taken for sequencing was peripheral blood. The receptors were gathered from a woman in her fifties or sixties with acute or convalescent COVID-19. CDR3s include the opening cysteine and the closing phenylalanine or tryptophan. D genes are given only for firm matches. Clone sizes are given selectively: once, few, many, or a class where the clone is expanded.

j_call cdr3_length d_call v_call clone_size cdr3_nt cdr3_aa
TRBJ2-2 15 TRBD2 TRBV24-1 . TGTGCCACCAGTGATCCCGGGGGGGTCACCGGGGAGCTGTTTTTT CATSDPGGVTGELFF
TRBJ1-1 15 TRBD1 TRBV5-6 . TGTGCCAGCAGCTGGTGGACAGGGGGAATCACTGAAGCTTTCTTT CASSWWTGGITEAFF
TRBJ1-1 13 . TRBV9 . TGTGCCAGCAGCGTACAGCCAGGAGGGGAAGCTTTCTTT CASSVQPGGEAFF
TRBJ2-1 15 TRBD2 TRBV10-2 . TGCGCCAGCAGTGCGCCTAGCGGGGGGGCCAATGAGCAGTTCTTC CASSAPSGGANEQFF
TRBJ1-5 13 TRBD1 TRBV30 once TGTGCCTGGGCTGGACAGGGCAATCAGCCCCAGCATTTT CAWAGQGNQPQHF
TRBJ2-1 20 TRBD2 TRBV10-3 . TGTGCCATCAGTCCTGGCTCCGGGACTAGCGGGGGGAGGGGAAACAATGAGCAGTTCTTC CAISPGSGTSGGRGNNEQFF
TRBJ2-6 14 . TRBV11-2 once TGTGCCGATTTACAGGGCTCTGGGGCCAACGTCCTGACTTTC CADLQGSGANVLTF
TRBJ1-6 16 . TRBV7-9 . TGTGCCAGCAGCTTGGGGGCGGGGGCCTATAATTCACCCCTCCACTTT CASSLGAGAYNSPLHF
TRBJ2-2 14 TRBD2 TRBV7-3 . TGTGCCAGCAGAACGGGAGGTGACACCGGGGAGCTGTTTTTT CASRTGGDTGELFF
TRBJ1-1 17 . TRBV9 . TGTGCCAGCAGCGTAGCATTCGGAGCGGGCGACGACACTGAAGCTTTCTTT CASSVAFGAGDDTEAFF
TRBJ1-1 15 TRBD1 TRBV2 . TGTGCCAGCAGTTCCGGGGACAGGAGGGGCACTGAAGCTTTCTTT CASSSGDRRGTEAFF
TRBJ2-6 15 . TRBV5-8 . TGTGCCAGCAGCCTGGACGGCTCTGGGGCCAACGTCCTGACTTTC CASSLDGSGANVLTF
TRBJ2-3 15 . TRBV5-4 . TGTGCCAGCAGAGACAGGTCTTGGGGCACAGATACGCAGTATTTT CASRDRSWGTDTQYF
TRBJ2-7 15 . TRBV2 . TGTGCCAGCAGTGAAGCAATTATGGGGGGCTACGAGCAGTACTTC CASSEAIMGGYEQYF
TRBJ2-6 15 . TRBV5-4 . TGTGCCAGCAGTCCCCCTAGCTCTGGGGCCAACGTCCTGACTTTC CASSPPSSGANVLTF
TRBJ1-1 15 . TRBV18 . TGTGCCAGCTCACCACGAGGGACATCGAACACTGAAGCTTTCTTT CASSPRGTSNTEAFF
TRBJ1-1 19 TRBD1 TRBV27 once TGTGCCAGCAGCCCAGTGGGGCCGGGGACAGGGTCAATGAACACTGAAGCTTTCTTT CASSPVGPGTGSMNTEAFF
TRBJ2-1 18 TRBD2 TRBV7-6 . TGTGCCAGCAGCCTTCGTACTAGCGGGGGGGCCTCCTACAATGAGCAGTTCTTC CASSLRTSGGASYNEQFF
TRBJ2-3 13 . TRBV24-1 . TGTGCCACCAGTGATTCTCTCACAGATACGCAGTATTTT CATSDSLTDTQYF
TRBJ1-5 15 TRBD1 TRBV30 . TGTGCCTGGAGTGCTCTACAGGGGATCAATCAGCCCCAGCATTTT CAWSALQGINQPQHF
TRBJ2-6 18 TRBD1 TRBV5-1 . TGCGCCAGCAGCCTCAACCCAACAGGGGGCGCTGGGGCCAACGTCCTGACTTTC CASSLNPTGGAGANVLTF
TRBJ1-4 12 . TRBV12-3/TRBV12-4 . TGTGCCAGCAGTGGAGGGGTAGAAAAACTGTTTTTT CASSGGVEKLFF
TRBJ2-2 16 . TRBV19 . TGTGCCAGTAGTGTGAAAGCCGGACAGACCACCGGGGAGCTGTTTTTT CASSVKAGQTTGELFF
TRBJ2-1 16 TRBD2 TRBV7-9 medium-sized TGTGCCAGCAGCTTTGGACTAGCGGGGGCTCACAATGAGCAGTTCTTC CASSFGLAGAHNEQFF
TRBJ1-2 15 . TRBV6-1 . TGTGCCAGCAGTGACAGGCAGATATCTAACTATGGCTACACCTTC CASSDRQISNYGYTF
TRBJ1-2 12 . TRBV21-1 . TGTGCCAGCAGCCGGGCGGGCGGTTCCTACACCTTC CASSRAGGSYTF
TRBJ2-3 16 TRBD2 TRBV5-4 . TGTGCCAGCAGCTCGCCGGGACTAGCGGGGGTAGATACGCAGTATTTT CASSSPGLAGVDTQYF
TRBJ2-7 13 . TRBV12-3/TRBV12-4 . TGTGCCAGCAGTTTAGAGGAGAGTTACGAGCAGTACTTC CASSLEESYEQYF
TRBJ1-2 16 TRBD1 TRBV6-5 . TGTGCCAGCAGTTCCACCACCGGGACAGGGTACTATGGCTACACCTTC CASSSTTGTGYYGYTF
TRBJ1-2 12 . TRBV12-3/TRBV12-4 . TGTGCCAGCACCCCCGGGGGTTATGGCTACACCTTC CASTPGGYGYTF
TRBJ1-2 15 TRBD1 TRBV7-9 . TGTGCCAGCAGCCCACTGGACAGGGGTGGCTATGGCTACACCTTC CASSPLDRGGYGYTF
TRBJ2-7 15 TRBD2 TRBV4-1 . TGCGCCAGCAGCCAAGGACTAGCGGGGTCCTACGAGCAGTACTTC CASSQGLAGSYEQYF
TRBJ1-1 14 . TRBV6-5 . TGTGCCAGCAGTTTGACACGGTTGAACACTGAAGCTTTCTTT CASSLTRLNTEAFF
TRBJ1-4 14 . TRBV24-1 . TGTGCCACCAGTGATTCCGGGACATTTGAAAAACTGTTTTTT CATSDSGTFEKLFF
TRBJ1-1 16 . TRBV19 . TGTGCCACTGGACCCCGGGCAAACTCCCAGGGGACTGAAGCTTTCTTT CATGPRANSQGTEAFF
TRBJ1-2 15 TRBD1 TRBV15 few TGTGCCACCAGCGGGGAAGGGACAGGGAGCTATGGCTACACCTTC CATSGEGTGSYGYTF
TRBJ1-1 14 . TRBV19 . TGTGCCAGTAGTCCGCGGACGTCGGGAGGTGAAGCTTTCTTT CASSPRTSGGEAFF
TRBJ1-1 14 . TRBV6-6 . TGTGCCAGCAGCAGACTCAAGGGGGACGCTGAAGCTTTCTTT CASSRLKGDAEAFF
TRBJ1-1 13 . TRBV6-4 . TGTGCCAGCAGTGAGGGCAGGGGCGGGTTGGCTTTCTTT CASSEGRGGLAFF
TRBJ1-4 15 . TRBV6-4 . TGTGCCAGCAGCGCTGCGCCTGACGGGGTGGGAAAACTGTTTTTT CASSAAPDGVGKLFF
TRBJ1-5 13 . TRBV2 . TGTGCCAGCAGTGAGGGCAGATATCAGCCCCAGCATTTT CASSEGRYQPQHF
TRBJ2-1 11 TRBD1 TRBV20-1 . TGCAGTGTGGACAGGGACAATGAGCAGTTCTTC CSVDRDNEQFF
TRBJ2-2 15 TRBD1 TRBV5-1 . TGCGCCAGCAGCTTGGGAGGGGGCGGCACCGGGGAGCTGTTTTTT CASSLGGGGTGELFF
TRBJ2-7 15 . TRBV2 . TGTGCCAGCAGAGGGCTACGGGGGAGGTTCGGCGAGCAGTACTTC CASRGLRGRFGEQYF
TRBJ1-2 16 TRBD1 TRBV4-2 . TGTGCCAGCAGCCTTCCCCTAGGACAGGGCAACTATGGCTACACCTTC CASSLPLGQGNYGYTF
TRBJ1-4 13 TRBD1 TRBV30 . TGTGCCTGGGGACAGGGGGCGGGTGAAAAACTGTTTTTT CAWGQGAGEKLFF
TRBJ2-1 15 . TRBV9 . TGTGCCAGCACCCCCCGATCGGGGGACCACAATGAGCAGTTCTTC CASTPRSGDHNEQFF
TRBJ2-1 11 . TRBV3-1/TRBV3-2 . TGTGCCAGCAGCCACAGCGGTGAGCAGTTCTTC CASSHSGEQFF
TRBJ2-1 13 TRBD2 TRBV10-3 . TGTGCCATCACCCAGCGGGGGGGCCCTGAGCAGTTCTTC CAITQRGGPEQFF
TRBJ2-1 15 TRBD1 TRBV5-1 . TGCGCCAGCAGCTTGGGGGGGACAGAATACAATGAGCAGTTCTTC CASSLGGTEYNEQFF
TRBJ2-2 15 . TRBV9 . TGTGCCAGCAGCGTAGGTCCGGGGGGCATCGAGGAGCTGTTTTTT CASSVGPGGIEELFF
TRBJ1-4 13 . TRBV6-5 . TGTGCCAGCGTCTTGCTAACAGGGGAAAAACTGTTTTTT CASVLLTGEKLFF